A selection of T cell receptor beta chains follows, all from one sample in a study of T cell repertoires in cytomegalovirus infection. One entry per CDR3 protein, called by TCRdb with MiXCR from the reads. The table shows fewer than 1,000,000 distinct CDR3 sequences, with about a third occurring only once. These receptors are not linked to any known antigen. The material sequenced was cultured CD8+ T cells from PBMCs, taken from culture after CMV antigen stimulation. The receptors here all came from a human donor in good health (CMV status not recorded). Some clones in this sample may be carry-over from other donors' samples. The CDR3 runs from the conserved cysteine through the conserved F or W. The order of the fields is J gene, clone size, D gene, V gene, CDR3 protein, CDR3 DNA. D genes are given only for firm matches. Size is stated for part of the rows, as once, few or many counts, or as a class when the clone is expanded.

>TRBJ1-6|few|TRBD1|TRBV7-9
CASSLEGQGNSPLHF
TGTGCCAGCAGCTTAGAAGGACAGGGAAATTCACCCCTCCACTTT
>TRBJ2-7|.|.|TRBV4-1
CASSQEGSSSYEQYF
TGCGCCAGCAGCCAGGAGGGATCGAGCTCCTACGAGCAGTACTTC
>TRBJ2-1|few|TRBD2|TRBV28
CASSLFAGGANEQFF
TGTGCCAGCAGTTTATTTGCGGGGGGCGCAAATGAGCAGTTCTTC
>TRBJ1-6|.|TRBD1|TRBV7-4
CASWGGQGDSPLHF
TGTGCCAGCTGGGGGGGACAGGGGGATTCACCCCTCCACTTT
>TRBJ2-1|.|.|TRBV11-2
CASSFTQQAFSYNEQFF
TGTGCCAGCAGCTTTACCCAGCAGGCTTTCTCCTACAATGAGCAGTTCTTC
>TRBJ1-2|many|.|TRBV7-9
CASRPGVYGYTF
TGTGCCAGCAGACCAGGGGTTTATGGCTACACCTTC
>TRBJ2-7|.|TRBD1|TRBV12-3/TRBV12-4
CASAGTEPSSYEQYF
TGTGCCAGCGCTGGGACAGAGCCTAGCTCCTACGAGCAGTACTTC
>TRBJ2-7|.|.|TRBV6-5
CASRQPYTYEQYF
TGTGCCAGCAGACAGCCTTACACGTACGAGCAGTACTTC
>TRBJ2-7|.|.|TRBV20-1
CSARVFVDSDPTYEQYF
TGCAGTGCTAGAGTCTTCGTGGACAGCGATCCGACATACGAGCAGTACTTC
>TRBJ2-5|few|.|TRBV7-2
CASSSSPPSGDKETQYF
TGTGCCAGCAGCTCTAGCCCTCCCTCCGGGGACAAAGAGACCCAGTACTTC
>TRBJ2-6|many|.|TRBV7-6
CASRNVDSGANVLTF
TGTGCCAGCAGGAACGTTGACTCTGGGGCCAACGTCCTGACTTTC
>TRBJ2-5|.|TRBD1|TRBV7-9
CASSHPRDSKETQYF
TGTGCCAGCAGTCACCCCCGGGACAGCAAAGAGACCCAGTACTTC
>TRBJ2-1|many|TRBD2|TRBV6-1
CASIGGGNEQFF
TGTGCCAGCATTGGGGGGGGAAATGAGCAGTTCTTC
>TRBJ2-2|.|.|TRBV7-2
CASQGGRGTGELFF
TGTGCCAGCCAAGGGGGGCGAGGCACCGGGGAGCTGTTTTTT
>TRBJ2-2|.|.|TRBV6-2/TRBV6-3
CASSYQVGRDSPGELFF
TGTGCCAGCAGTTACCAAGTCGGCAGGGACTCCCCCGGGGAGCTGTTTTTT
>TRBJ2-3|many|.|TRBV7-2
CARSGTDTQYF
TGTGCCAGATCGGGAACAGATACGCAGTATTTT
>TRBJ1-2|.|.|TRBV27
CASSLSPGEGANYGYTF
TGTGCCAGCAGTTTAAGCCCAGGGGAGGGGGCTAACTATGGCTACACCTTC
>TRBJ1-1|few|.|TRBV11-3
CASSFWPNTEAFF
TGTGCCAGCAGCTTTTGGCCGAACACTGAAGCTTTCTTT
>TRBJ2-6|many|.|TRBV11-2
CASSLEVRGAGANVLTF
TGTGCCAGCAGCCTAGAAGTCAGAGGAGCGGGGGCCAACGTCCTGACTTTC
>TRBJ1-2|.|.|TRBV27
CASSPTVPRGYTF
TGTGCCAGCAGTCCGACAGTTCCCCGAGGCTACACCTTC
>TRBJ1-1|.|.|TRBV6-5
CASRPGPTNTEAFF
TGTGCCAGCAGACCGGGACCCACGAACACTGAAGCTTTCTTT
>TRBJ2-1|.|.|TRBV4-3
CASSQVVLGAGYNEQFF
TGCGCCAGCAGCCAAGTGGTGTTGGGGGCAGGATACAATGAGCAGTTCTTC
>TRBJ2-2|few|TRBD1|TRBV7-9
CASSLGLPGQGRYTGELFF
TGTGCCAGCAGCTTAGGACTACCGGGACAGGGGCGTTACACCGGGGAGCTGTTTTTT
>TRBJ1-1|.|TRBD1|TRBV12-3/TRBV12-4
CASSRNRGQGRLNTEAFF
TGTGCCAGCAGCCGAAACCGAGGACAGGGGCGACTGAACACTGAAGCTTTCTTT
>TRBJ1-2|.|.|TRBV27
CASSLSRLYGYTF
TGTGCCAGCAGTTTATCCAGACTTTATGGCTACACCTTC
>TRBJ2-2|.|TRBD1|TRBV27
CASSLLRTGGNTGELFF
TGTGCCAGCAGTTTGCTGCGGACAGGGGGCAATACCGGGGAGCTGTTTTTT
>TRBJ2-3|few|TRBD2|TRBV6-2/TRBV6-3
CASSYVQGGADTQYF
TGTGCCAGCAGTTACGTCCAGGGAGGGGCAGATACGCAGTATTTT
>TRBJ2-5|.|.|TRBV7-2
CASSGPALNPYF
TGTGCCAGCAGCGGCCCAGCTCTGAACCCTTACTTC
>TRBJ1-5|few|.|TRBV15
CATSRDPPGAHGDQPQHF
TGTGCCACCAGCAGAGATCCCCCAGGGGCTCATGGGGATCAGCCCCAGCATTTT
>TRBJ1-1|many|.|TRBV7-6
CASSINRALNTEAFF
TGTGCCAGCAGCATAAACAGGGCGTTGAACACTGAAGCTTTCTTT
>TRBJ2-7|.|.|TRBV27
CAGALGASEQYF
TGTGCCGGCGCCCTGGGGGCTAGCGAGCAGTACTTC
>TRBJ2-3|.|.|TRBV7-9
CASSLGPRSGTDTQYF
TGTGCCAGCAGCTTAGGGCCAAGATCCGGCACAGATACGCAGTATTTT
>TRBJ1-1|.|.|TRBV7-6
CASSPTREAFF
TGTGCCAGCAGCCCGACGCGTGAAGCTTTCTTT
>TRBJ2-2|.|TRBD1|TRBV11-3
CASSARQGSNTGELFF
TGTGCCAGCAGCGCTCGACAGGGATCGAACACCGGGGAGCTGTTTTTT
>TRBJ1-1|.|.|TRBV27
CASSFVGDRIRTEAFF
TGTGCCAGCAGTTTTGTCGGAGACAGGATTAGGACTGAAGCTTTCTTT
>TRBJ2-3|.|.|TRBV6-6
CASSYSFQEGGTDTQYF
TGTGCCAGCAGTTACTCATTTCAAGAGGGAGGCACAGATACGCAGTATTTT
>TRBJ2-3|many|TRBD2|TRBV6-6
CASTSALAGGPKAGTDTQYF
TGTGCCAGCACCTCCGCCCTAGCGGGGGGGCCGAAGGCAGGCACAGATACGCAGTATTTT
>TRBJ2-2|few|TRBD1|TRBV6-8
CASSYGTGGTGELFF
TGTGCCAGCAGTTATGGGACAGGTGGGACCGGGGAGCTGTTTTTT
>TRBJ2-2|many|TRBD1|TRBV7-9
CASSPRTGASGTGELFF
TGTGCCAGCAGCCCTCGCACAGGGGCCTCGGGCACCGGGGAGCTGTTTTTT
>TRBJ2-5|few|.|TRBV7-9
CASRPGWHETQYF
TGTGCCAGCAGACCAGGGTGGCACGAGACCCAGTACTTC
>TRBJ2-7|few|.|TRBV19
CASSSRGDEQYF
TGTGCCAGTAGTAGCAGGGGAGACGAGCAGTACTTC
>TRBJ2-7|many|.|TRBV12-3/TRBV12-4
CASSLSGGHLLF
TGTGCCAGCAGTTTAAGCGGAGGACACCTCCTCTTC
>TRBJ2-1|.|TRBD2|TRBV9
CASSGGLAGEGEQFF
TGTGCCAGCAGCGGAGGACTAGCGGGGGAGGGTGAGCAGTTCTTC
>TRBJ1-1|few|TRBD1|TRBV11-2
CASSLRDRGIMNTEAFF
TGTGCCAGCAGCCTACGGGACAGGGGAATTATGAACACTGAAGCTTTCTTT
>TRBJ2-1|few|.|TRBV27
CASSLLGVGEQFF
TGTGCCAGCAGTTTACTCGGGGTAGGTGAGCAGTTCTTC
>TRBJ2-3|once|TRBD1|TRBV12-3/TRBV12-4
CASSSIRQGRIYGNQPQYF
TGTGCCAGCAGTTCAATTAGACAGGGAAGAATTTATGGCAATCAGCCCCAGTATTTT
>TRBJ1-5|.|.|TRBV5-6
CASSLKGYWNQPQHF
TGTGCCAGCAGCTTGAAAGGATACTGGAATCAGCCCCAGCATTTT
>TRBJ1-5|.|.|TRBV2
CACGKRGNQPQHF
TGTGCCTGCGGGAAGAGGGGTAATCAGCCCCAGCATTTT
>TRBJ1-2|.|.|TRBV7-8
CASSATLGVSSYGYTF
TGTGCCAGCAGCGCCACCCTAGGAGTTTCAAGCTATGGCTACACCTTC
>TRBJ1-5|few|TRBD1|TRBV7-9
CASSPLDRGDQPQHF
TGTGCCAGCAGCCCGCTGGACAGGGGAGATCAGCCCCAGCATTTT
>TRBJ2-7|.|.|TRBV19
CASSGRVHTTYEQYF
TGTGCCAGTAGTGGCCGGGTCCACACCACCTACGAGCAGTACTTC
>TRBJ1-1|once|.|TRBV20-1
CSASGQSDTEAFF
TGCAGTGCCAGCGGACAGAGTGACACTGAAGCTTTCTTT
>TRBJ1-1|.|.|TRBV11-2
CASSLGPSGPRAFF
TGTGCCAGCAGCTTAGGTCCTTCAGGGCCTCGAGCTTTCTTT
>TRBJ1-4|.|.|TRBV7-9
CASSLVRGLANEKLFF
TGTGCCAGCAGCTTAGTTAGGGGCTTGGCTAATGAAAAACTGTTTTTT
>TRBJ2-3|.|TRBD1|TRBV7-9
CANSLRQGMTDTQYF
TGTGCCAACAGCCTAAGACAGGGGATGACAGATACGCAGTATTTT
>TRBJ2-3|.|.|TRBV12-3/TRBV12-4
CASSSQTNPDTQYF
TGTGCCAGCAGTTCCCAGACAAATCCAGATACGCAGTATTTT
>TRBJ1-5|.|TRBD1|TRBV20-1
CSAWDRHSNQPQHF
TGCAGTGCTTGGGACAGGCATAGCAATCAGCCCCAGCATTTT
>TRBJ2-2|.|.|TRBV4-1
CASSQDRGVPGELFF
TGCGCCAGCAGCCAAGATAGGGGTGTGCCCGGGGAGCTGTTTTTT
>TRBJ1-1|.|TRBD1|TRBV7-9
CASSHDQGAEAFF
TGTGCCAGCAGCCATGACCAGGGGGCGGAAGCTTTCTTT
>TRBJ1-2|few|.|TRBV7-8
CASRSRDGYTF
TGTGCCAGCCGATCCCGGGATGGCTACACCTTC